This TCR beta chain was found in a study of CD8 T cells in Susac syndrome. An amount of RNA that ranged from roughly 0.45 to 1 ug was reverse transcribed with random hexamers. An immunoSEQ multiplex PCR generated amplified TCR beta CDR3 products spanning 54 Vbeta and 13 Jbeta. TCRdb called the immunoSEQ multiplex PCR reads again in MiXCR, with one record for every CDR3 protein. The sample lists approximately 230,000 distinct CDR3 sequences, around 95% seen once, with 0.065% to 0.075% in the top ten. V dropped 0 bases and J dropped 5 bases, with 17 bases sitting between them. Germline V gene lookup returns CDR1 SGHRS and CDR2 YFSETQ. This CDR3 is 16 amino acids long.

The sample taken for sequencing was CD4+ T cells from PBMCs. V is TRBV5-1 and J is TRBJ2-5; D might be TRBD1 (6 bases). The source of this sequence is a human donor with multiple sclerosis. CDR3 loop: CASSLEGPGAVETQYF. The CDR3 nucleotides are TGCGCCAGCAGCTTGGAGGGCCCAGGGGCAGTGGAGACCCAGTACTTC.